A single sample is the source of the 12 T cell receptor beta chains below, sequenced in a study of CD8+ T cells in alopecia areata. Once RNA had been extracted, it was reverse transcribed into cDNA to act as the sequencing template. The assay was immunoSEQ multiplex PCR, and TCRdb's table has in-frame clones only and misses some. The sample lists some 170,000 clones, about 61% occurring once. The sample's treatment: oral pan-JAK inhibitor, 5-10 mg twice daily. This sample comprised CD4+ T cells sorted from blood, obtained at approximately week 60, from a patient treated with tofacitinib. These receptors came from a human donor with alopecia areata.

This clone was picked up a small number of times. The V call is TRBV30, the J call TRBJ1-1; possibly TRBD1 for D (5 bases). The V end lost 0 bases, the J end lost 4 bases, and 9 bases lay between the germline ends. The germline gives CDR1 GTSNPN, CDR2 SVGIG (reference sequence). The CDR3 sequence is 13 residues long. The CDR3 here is CAWSVPGSTEAFF. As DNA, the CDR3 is TGTGCCTGGAGTGTCCCAGGGAGCACTGAAGCTTTCTTT.

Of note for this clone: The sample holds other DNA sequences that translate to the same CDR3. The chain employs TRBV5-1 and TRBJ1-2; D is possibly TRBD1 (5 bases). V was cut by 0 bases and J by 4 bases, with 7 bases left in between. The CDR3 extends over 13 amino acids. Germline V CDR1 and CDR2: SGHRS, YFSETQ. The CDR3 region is CASSLGQIYGYTF. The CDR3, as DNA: TGCGCCAGCAGCTTGGGACAGATCTATGGCTACACCTTC.

The CDR3: CASSFGQGLTDTQYF. CDR3 nucleotide sequence: TGCGCCAGCAGCTTCGGGCAGGGGCTCACAGATACGCAGTATTTT. V usage is TRBV5-1 and J usage is TRBJ2-3, with D perhaps TRBD1 (6 bases). CDR3 length: 15 amino acids. V was trimmed by 2 bases and J by 2 bases, leaving 12 bases between them. Germline V gene data show CDR1 as SGHRS and CDR2 as YFSETQ.

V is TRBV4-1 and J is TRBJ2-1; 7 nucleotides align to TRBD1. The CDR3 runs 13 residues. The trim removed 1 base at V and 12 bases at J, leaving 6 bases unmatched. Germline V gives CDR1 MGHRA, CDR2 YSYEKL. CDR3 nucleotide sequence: TGCGCCAGCAGCCAAGTCATAGCAGGGGGGCAGTTCTTC. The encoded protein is CASSQVIAGGQFF.

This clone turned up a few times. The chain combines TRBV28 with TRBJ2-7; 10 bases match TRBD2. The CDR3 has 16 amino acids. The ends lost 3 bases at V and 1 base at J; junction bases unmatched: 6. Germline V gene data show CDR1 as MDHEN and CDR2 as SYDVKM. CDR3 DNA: TGTGCCAGCAGTTTCACACTAGCGGGGTTATCCTACGAGCAGTACTTC. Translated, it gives CASSFTLAGLSYEQYF.

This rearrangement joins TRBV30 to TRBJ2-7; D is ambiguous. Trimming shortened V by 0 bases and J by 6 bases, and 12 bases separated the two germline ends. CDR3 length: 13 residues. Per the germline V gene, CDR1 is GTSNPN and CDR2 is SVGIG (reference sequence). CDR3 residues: CAWSVQASTEQYF. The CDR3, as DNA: TGTGCCTGGAGTGTCCAAGCGTCGACCGAGCAGTACTTC. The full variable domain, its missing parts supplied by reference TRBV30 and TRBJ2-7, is SQTIHQWPATLVQPVGSPLSLECTVEGTSNPNLYWYRQAAGRGLQLLFYSVGIGQISSEVPQNLSASRPQDRQFILSSKKLLLSDSGFYLCAWSVQASTEQYFGPGTRLTVT.

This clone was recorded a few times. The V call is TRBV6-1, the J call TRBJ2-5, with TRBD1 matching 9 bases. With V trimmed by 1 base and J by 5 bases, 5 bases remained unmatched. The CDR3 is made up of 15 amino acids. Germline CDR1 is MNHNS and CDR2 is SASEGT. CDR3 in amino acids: CASSEGGQGRETQYF. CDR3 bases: TGTGCCAGCAGTGAAGGGGGACAGGGTAGGGAGACCCAGTACTTC.

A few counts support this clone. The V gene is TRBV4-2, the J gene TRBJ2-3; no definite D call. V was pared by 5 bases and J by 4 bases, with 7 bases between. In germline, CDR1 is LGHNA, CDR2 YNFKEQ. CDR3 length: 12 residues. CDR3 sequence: CASSESADTQYF. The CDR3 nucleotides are TGTGCCAGCAGCGAAAGCGCAGATACGCAGTATTTT.

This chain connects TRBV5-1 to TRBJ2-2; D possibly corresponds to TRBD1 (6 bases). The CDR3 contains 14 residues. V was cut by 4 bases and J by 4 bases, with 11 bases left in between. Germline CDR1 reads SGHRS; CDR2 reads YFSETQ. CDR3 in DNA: TGCGCCAGCAGCAACGGACAGATCACCGGGGAGCTGTTTTTT. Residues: CASSNGQITGELFF.

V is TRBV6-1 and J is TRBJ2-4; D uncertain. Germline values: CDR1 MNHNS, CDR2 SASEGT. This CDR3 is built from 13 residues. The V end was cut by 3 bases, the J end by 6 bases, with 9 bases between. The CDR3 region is CASSDRHGNIQYF. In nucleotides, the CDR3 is TGTGCCAGCAGTGATCGACACGGAAACATTCAGTACTTC.

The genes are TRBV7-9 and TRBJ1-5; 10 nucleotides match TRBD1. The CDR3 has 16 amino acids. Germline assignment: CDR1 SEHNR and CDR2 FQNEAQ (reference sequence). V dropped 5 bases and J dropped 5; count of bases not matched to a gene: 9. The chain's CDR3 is CASSPTGQGPYQPQHF. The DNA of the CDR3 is TGTGCCAGCAGCCCCACGGGACAGGGGCCCTATCAGCCCCAGCATTTT.

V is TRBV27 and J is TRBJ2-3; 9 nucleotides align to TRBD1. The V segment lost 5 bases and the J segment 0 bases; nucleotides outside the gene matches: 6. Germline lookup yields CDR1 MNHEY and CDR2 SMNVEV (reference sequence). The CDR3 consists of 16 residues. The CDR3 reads CASSNLGTGSTDTQYF. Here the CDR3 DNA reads TGTGCCAGCAGTAACCTCGGGACAGGGAGCACAGATACGCAGTATTTT.